This T cell receptor (beta chain) was recorded in a study of T cells after yellow fever vaccination. About the study: Preparation of fractions with low cell numbers was performed using SMART-Seq v4 Ultra Low Input.

This clonotype was seen only a few times. Its specificity is unknown. Findings and limits, study-wide: The secondary response was weaker but peaked faster, day 5 versus 15.

TCR cDNA, made by 5'RACE template switching, carried an added universal primer site and UMIs. TCRdb independently ran MiXCR on the 5' RACE reads; one entry per CDR3 protein. The sample carries approximately 580,000 distinct CDR3 sequences, about 15% recorded once. V was pared by 3 bases and J by 4 bases, with 11 bases between. There are 14 residues in the CDR3. The germline V gene has CDR1 SGHTA and CDR2 FQGNSA. The V and J genes are TRBV7-2 and TRBJ2-3, with D perhaps assigned TRBD1 or TRBD2 (5 bases each). The source of this sequence is a man aged 18 to 35 who received the YFV17D yellow fever vaccine. Sequenced material: PBMCs, taken 5 to 6 days after the first yellow fever vaccination. In nucleotides, the CDR3 is TGTGCCAGCAGCTTTTCTTCGGGGCCAGATACGCAGTATTTT. It translates to CASSFSSGPDTQYF. Complete variable domain (other parts from reference TRBV7-2 and TRBJ2-3): GAGVSQSPSNKVTEKGKDVELRCDPISGHTALYWYRQSLGQGLEFLIYFQGNSAPDKSGLPSDRFSAERTGGSVSTLTIQRTQQEDSAVYLCASSFSSGPDTQYFGPGTRLTVL.